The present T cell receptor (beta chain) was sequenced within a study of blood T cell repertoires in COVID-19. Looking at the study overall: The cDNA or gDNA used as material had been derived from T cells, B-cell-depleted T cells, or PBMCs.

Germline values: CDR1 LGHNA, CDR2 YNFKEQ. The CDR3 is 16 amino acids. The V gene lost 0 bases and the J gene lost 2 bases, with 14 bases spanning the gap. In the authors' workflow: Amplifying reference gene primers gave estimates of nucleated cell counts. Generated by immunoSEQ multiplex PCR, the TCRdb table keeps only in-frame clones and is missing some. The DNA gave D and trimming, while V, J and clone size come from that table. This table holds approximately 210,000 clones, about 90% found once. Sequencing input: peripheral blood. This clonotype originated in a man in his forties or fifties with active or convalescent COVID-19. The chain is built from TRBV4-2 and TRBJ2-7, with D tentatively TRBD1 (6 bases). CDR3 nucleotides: TGTGCCAGCAGCCAAGAGTCAGGGGACCTCCCCTACGAGCAGTACTTC. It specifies CASSQESGDLPYEQYF.